One and the same sample provided the 12 T cell receptor beta chains below, sequenced in a study of shared clonotypes between healthy human individuals. CD8 cells classed as naive were CD45RO-negative and positively selected for CCR7, excluding terminally differentiated effector memory CD45RA+ cells. Profiling relied on immunoSEQ multiplex PCR, and the TCRdb table lists in-frame clones only, not all of them. The sample carries about 2 million clones, approximately 94% recorded once. Sequenced sample: naive CD8+ T cells sorted from blood. The receptors originated from a man between 18 and 29 years old in good health.

The chain combines TRBV6-6 with TRBJ1-1, with no clear D. The germline CDR1 and CDR2 sequences are MNHNY and SVGAGI (reference sequence). The germline V and J ends were trimmed by 2 bases and 0 bases, with 7 bases remaining between them. The CDR3 has 14 amino acids. The CDR3: CASSYMDMNTEAFF. DNA for the CDR3: TGTGCCAGCAGTTACATGGATATGAACACTGAAGCTTTCTTT.

To note about this clone: Additional DNA sequences in this sample encode the identical CDR3. V and J are TRBV11-2 and TRBJ2-7; 10 positions agree with TRBD1. Trimming at V came to 6 bases and at J to 3 bases, leaving 5 bases not matched to a gene. There are 14 residues in the CDR3. Germline V gene sequence: CDR1 SGHAT, CDR2 FQNNGV. The CDR3 spells CASSWDRGLYEQYF. Here the CDR3 DNA reads TGTGCCAGCAGTTGGGACAGGGGCCTCTACGAGCAGTACTTC.

This clone was seen only once. This sequence joins TRBV6-6 and TRBJ2-5, with TRBD2 matching 12 bases. The CDR3 is made up of 15 amino acids. V gave up 5 bases and J gave up 6 bases; unmatched junction bases: 7. Germline CDR1 and CDR2: MNHNY and SVGAGI (reference sequence). The CDR3 DNA reads TGTGCCAGCAGTAACCCTAGCGGGGGGGCCCAGACCCAGTACTTC. Its translation: CASSNPSGGAQTQYF.

The V and J genes are TRBV4-1 and TRBJ2-3; perhaps TRBD2 as D (5 bases). Germline lookup yields CDR1 MGHRA and CDR2 YSYEKL. The V and J ends lost 6 bases and 6 bases respectively, with 13 bases between them. CDR3 length: 13 residues. CDR3 in DNA: TGCGCCAGCAGTTACGTTAGCGAGGATACGCAGTATTTT. Translation: CASSYVSEDTQYF.

The chain is built from TRBV20-1 and TRBJ1-1; no definite D call. The V and J ends lost 4 bases and 5 bases respectively, with 8 bases between them. This CDR3 region has 11 residues. Germline loops: CDR1 DFQATT, CDR2 SNEGSKA (reference sequence). This CDR3 reads CSAIVDTEAFF. CDR3 bases: TGCAGTGCTATCGTAGATACTGAAGCTTTCTTT.

The chain joins TRBV7-9 to TRBJ1-2; D gene ambiguous. Looked up from germline, CDR1 is SEHNR and CDR2 is FQNEAQ (reference sequence). Trimming left V 4 bases short and J 0 bases short, with 12 bases between. The CDR3 runs to 15 residues. The CDR3 nucleotides read TGTGCCAGCAGCTCCAACAGAATCCCTAACTATGGCTACACCTTC. It specifies CASSSNRIPNYGYTF.

The V and J genes are TRBV29-1 and TRBJ1-1; 7 nucleotides match TRBD1. The CDR3 has 14 amino acids. The V and J ends lost 0 bases and 1 base, in that order; junction bases with no gene match: 2. CDR1 and CDR2 (germline): SQVTM, ANQGSEA. The CDR3 protein is CSVEDAGGNTEAFF. The CDR3 region has the DNA TGCAGCGTTGAAGATGCAGGGGGGAACACTGAAGCTTTCTTT.

V is TRBV23-1 and J is TRBJ2-1, with 7 bases fitting TRBD2. TRBV23-1 is recorded as an ORF, its role being uncertain. The junction had 6 bases not matched to a gene; V was cut back by 8 bases and J by 8 bases. The CDR3 extends over 12 amino acids. CDR3 nucleotide sequence: TGCGCCAGCCCTAGCGGCGGTTATGAGCAGTTCTTC. It yields the protein CASPSGGYEQFF.

This clone came up once. Other DNA variants within this sample encode the same CDR3. The chain employs TRBV5-6 and TRBJ2-5, with a weak D call TRBD2 (5 bases). The V end was cut by 0 bases, the J end by 0 bases, with 6 bases between. Germline loops: CDR1 SGHDT, CDR2 YYEEEE. CDR3 length equals 14 residues. In nucleotides, the CDR3 is TGTGCCAGCAGCTTGGGCGGGTACCAAGAGACCCAGTACTTC. Amino acid sequence: CASSLGGYQETQYF. Drawing the rest from reference TRBV5-6 and TRBJ2-5, the complete variable domain is DAGVTQSPTHLIKTRGQQVTLRCSPKSGHDTVSWYQQALGQGPQFIFQYYEEEERQRGNFPDRFSGHQFPNYSSELNVNALLLGDSALYLCASSLGGYQETQYFGPGTRLLVL.

The rearrangement links TRBV6-1 to TRBJ2-7; D is perhaps TRBD2 (6 bases). The CDR3 is 13 residues long. Germline CDR1 reads MNHNS; CDR2 reads SASEGT. The V end was cut by 7 bases, the J end by 2 bases, with 12 bases between. The CDR3 loop is CASNAGLPYEQYF. The CDR3 bases are TGTGCCAGCAACGCGGGGCTCCCCTACGAGCAGTACTTC.

A note on this clone: Other DNA sequences in this specimen translate into the identical CDR3. The chain combines TRBV19 with TRBJ1-5, with D perhaps matching TRBD1 (5 bases). Germline assignment: CDR1 LNHDA and CDR2 SQIVND (reference sequence). CDR3 length equals 15 residues. V was pared by 1 base and J by 1 base, with 8 bases between. For the CDR3, the DNA is TGTGCCAGTAGTATAGCGGGGGGGAGCAATCAGCCCCAGCATTTT. Its translation: CASSIAGGSNQPQHF.

The genes are TRBV7-2 and TRBJ2-7; D perhaps matches TRBD2 (5 bases). The CDR3 consists of 15 residues. The V end was cut by 1 base, the J end by 4 bases, with 14 bases between. CDR1 is SGHTA, CDR2 FQGNSA, per germline. The CDR3 spells CASSLGSLGSYEQYF. The DNA of the CDR3 is TGTGCCAGCAGCTTAGGTAGCTTGGGGAGTTACGAGCAGTACTTC.